A single sample gave rise to the 12 T cell receptor beta chains below, sequenced in a study of CD8 T cells in Susac syndrome. An amount of RNA that ranged from 0.5 to 1 ug was reverse transcribed with random hexamers. TCRdb reanalysed the immunoSEQ multiplex PCR reads using MiXCR and keeps one entry per CDR3 protein. The repertoire consists of a few hundred thousand distinct CDR3 sequences, with about 88% occurring once and the leading ten covering over 0.09%. The source material was CD8+ T cells from PBMCs. The origin of the receptors is a human donor with multiple sclerosis.

The chain combines TRBV7-9 with TRBJ2-7; 7 bases align to TRBD2. This CDR3 has 14 amino acids. CDR1 and CDR2 (germline): SEHNR, FQNEAQ (reference sequence). The V segment lost 7 bases and the J segment 3 bases; nucleotides outside the gene matches: 9. This chain's CDR3 is CASTPRGEGYEQYF. The DNA for the CDR3 is TGTGCCAGCACCCCTCGGGGGGAGGGCTACGAGCAGTACTTC.

The V gene is TRBV11-1, the J gene TRBJ2-6; 11 bases line up with TRBD1. Germline loops: CDR1 SGHAT, CDR2 FQDESV (reference sequence). The CDR3 has 21 residues. Losses at the gene ends were 5 bases for V and 0 bases for J; bases not matched to a gene: 15. CDR3 in DNA: TGTGCCAGCAGCCCACGTCCCGGGACAGGGGGGGGCGGCTCTGGGGCCAACGTCCTGACTTTC. This codes for CASSPRPGTGGGGSGANVLTF.

The chain recombines TRBV7-9 with TRBJ2-2; 8 bases align to TRBD1. This CDR3 is built from 17 residues. The V and J ends lost 5 bases and 4 bases, in that order; junction bases with no gene match: 12. CDR1 is SEHNR, CDR2 FQNEAQ, per germline (reference sequence). CDR3 residues: CASSPVGQVSFTGELFF. The CDR3 nucleotides are TGTGCCAGCAGCCCCGTGGGACAGGTCTCTTTCACCGGGGAGCTGTTTTTT.

The chain is built from TRBV20-1 and TRBJ2-2; D assignment may be TRBD1 or TRBD2 (5 bases each). The germline gives CDR1 DFQATT, CDR2 SNEGSKA (reference sequence). This CDR3 has 15 residues. The V end lost 3 bases, the J end lost 1 base, and 12 bases lay between the germline ends. The DNA of the CDR3 is TGCAGTGCTAGGGGGGAGACAGTGAACACCGGGGAGCTGTTTTTT. Encoded protein: CSARGETVNTGELFF.

The J gene is TRBJ2-3, the V gene TRBV3-1; no clear D. CDR1 LGHDT and CDR2 YNNKEL come from the germline V gene (reference sequence). Trimming removed 1 base from V and 0 bases from J, with 11 bases in between. CDR3 length: 16 amino acids. The CDR3, as DNA: TGTGCCAGCAGCCAAGTGGGCATCTCCAGCACAGATACGCAGTATTTT. Protein product: CASSQVGISSTDTQYF.

This sequence joins TRBV5-1 and TRBJ2-7; 14 bases map to TRBD2. Germline trimming cut 3 bases from V and 0 bases from J; bases unmatched to any gene: 2. The CDR3 has 16 amino acids. Germline CDR1 SGHRS, CDR2 YFSETQ. Here the CDR3 DNA reads TGCGCCAGCAGCTGGACTAGCGGGAGGACCTCCTACGAGCAGTACTTC. Translating it yields CASSWTSGRTSYEQYF. Using reference TRBV5-1 and TRBJ2-7 for the parts outside the CDR3, the full variable domain is KAGVTQTPRYLIKTRGQQVTLSCSPISGHRSVSWYQQTPGQGLQFLFEYFSETQRNKGNFPGRFSGRQFSNSRSEMNVSTLELGDSALYLCASSWTSGRTSYEQYFGPGTRLTVT.

V and J are TRBV7-8 and TRBJ2-3; D uncertain. Trimming removed 1 base from V and 3 bases from J, with 14 bases in between. The CDR3 covers 16 residues. CDR1 and CDR2 (germline): SGHVS, FQNEAQ. The CDR3, as DNA: TGTGCCAGCAGCTTAGACCCTCTTGAAGGAACAGATACGCAGTATTTT. It yields the protein CASSLDPLEGTDTQYF.

The J gene is TRBJ2-5, the V gene TRBV2; 12 nucleotides agree with TRBD2. Per the germline V gene, CDR1 is SNHLY and CDR2 is FYNNEI. The CDR3 contains 17 residues. The V and J ends lost 4 bases and 5 bases, in that order; junction bases with no gene match: 11. CDR3 residues: CASSVASGRAFRETQYF. The CDR3 DNA sequence: TGTGCCAGCAGTGTGGCTAGCGGGAGGGCCTTCCGTGAGACCCAGTACTTC.

The rearrangement joins TRBV29-1 to TRBJ2-1, with TRBD2 matching 7 bases. This CDR3 is 15 amino acids long. Trimming took 7 bases from V and 6 from J; bases not matched to a gene: 15. The germline gives CDR1 SQVTM, CDR2 ANQGSEA. CDR3: CSGRPRRESVNEQFF. DNA of the CDR3: TGCAGCGGGCGGCCTCGGCGGGAGTCCGTCAATGAGCAGTTCTTC.

This clonotype was observed a single time. The gene calls are TRBV25-1 and TRBJ1-2; a weak D match, TRBD1 (5 bases). CDR1 and CDR2 from the germline V gene are MGHDK and SYGVNS. The V end was cut by 7 bases, the J end by 0 bases, with 9 bases between. The CDR3 contains 13 residues. The chain's CDR3 is CASIGAANYGYTF. The CDR3 DNA reads TGTGCCAGCATCGGGGCAGCTAACTATGGCTACACCTTC.

The chain recombines TRBV28 with TRBJ1-1; tentative D call: TRBD1 (5 bases). The CDR3 runs to 16 residues. Trimming removed 3 bases at V and 3 bases at J, with 17 bases between. The germline V gene encodes CDR1 MDHEN and CDR2 SYDVKM. CDR3 loop: CASSFPLDTLYTEAFF. CDR3 bases: TGTGCCAGCAGTTTTCCCCTGGACACCTTATACACTGAAGCTTTCTTT.

At least ten counts were recorded for this clonotype. The genes are TRBV13 and TRBJ2-2; D gene uncertain. This CDR3 has 12 amino acids. V was pared by 6 bases and J by 1 base, with 3 bases between. CDR1 and CDR2 from the germline V gene are PRHDT and FYEKMQ (reference sequence). CDR3: CASSLNTGELFF. The DNA for the CDR3 is TGTGCCAGCAGTTTGAACACCGGGGAGCTGTTTTTT.